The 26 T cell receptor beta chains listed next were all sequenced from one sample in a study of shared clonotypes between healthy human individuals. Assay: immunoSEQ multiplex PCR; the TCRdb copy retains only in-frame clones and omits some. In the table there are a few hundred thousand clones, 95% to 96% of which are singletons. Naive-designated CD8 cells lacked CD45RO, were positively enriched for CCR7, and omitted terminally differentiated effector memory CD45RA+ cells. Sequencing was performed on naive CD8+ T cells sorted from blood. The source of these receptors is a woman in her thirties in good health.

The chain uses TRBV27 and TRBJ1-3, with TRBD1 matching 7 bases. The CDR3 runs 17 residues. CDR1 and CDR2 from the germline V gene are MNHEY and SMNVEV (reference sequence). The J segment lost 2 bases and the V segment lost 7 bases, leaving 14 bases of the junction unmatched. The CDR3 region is CASKTRGGRGTGNTIYF. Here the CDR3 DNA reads TGTGCCAGCAAAACCCGAGGGGGCAGGGGTACTGGAAACACCATATATTTT.

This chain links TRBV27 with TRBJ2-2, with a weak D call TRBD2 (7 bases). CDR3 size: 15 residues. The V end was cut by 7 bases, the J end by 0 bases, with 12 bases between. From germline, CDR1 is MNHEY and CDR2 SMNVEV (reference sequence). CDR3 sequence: CASNSGTPNTGELFF. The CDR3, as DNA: TGTGCCAGCAACAGCGGGACACCGAACACCGGGGAGCTGTTTTTT.

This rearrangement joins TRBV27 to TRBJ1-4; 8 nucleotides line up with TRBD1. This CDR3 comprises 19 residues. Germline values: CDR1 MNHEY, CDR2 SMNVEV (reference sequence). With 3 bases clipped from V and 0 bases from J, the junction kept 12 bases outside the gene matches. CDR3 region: CASSLQTGVERPTNEKLFF. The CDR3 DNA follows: TGTGCCAGCAGTTTGCAGACAGGGGTAGAGAGGCCAACTAATGAAAAACTGTTTTTT.

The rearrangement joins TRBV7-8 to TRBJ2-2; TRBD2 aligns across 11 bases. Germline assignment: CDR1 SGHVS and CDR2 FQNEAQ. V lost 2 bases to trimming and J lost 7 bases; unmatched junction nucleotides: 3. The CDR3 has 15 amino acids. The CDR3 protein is CASSLYLAGGGELFF. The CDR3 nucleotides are TGTGCCAGCAGCTTATACCTAGCGGGAGGCGGGGAGCTGTTTTTT.

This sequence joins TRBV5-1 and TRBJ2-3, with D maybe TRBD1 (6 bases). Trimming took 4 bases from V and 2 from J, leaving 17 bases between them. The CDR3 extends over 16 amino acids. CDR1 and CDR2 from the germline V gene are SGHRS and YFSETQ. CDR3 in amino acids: CASSPGFRDNTDTQYF. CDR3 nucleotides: TGCGCCAGCAGCCCAGGATTCCGGGACAACACAGATACGCAGTATTTT.

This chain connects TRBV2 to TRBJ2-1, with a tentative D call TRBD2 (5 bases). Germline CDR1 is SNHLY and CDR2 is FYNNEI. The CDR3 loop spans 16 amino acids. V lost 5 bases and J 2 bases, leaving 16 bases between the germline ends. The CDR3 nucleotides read TGTGCCAGCAGTTCAAATGAGGGAGTCGCCTACAATGAGCAGTTCTTC. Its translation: CASSSNEGVAYNEQFF.

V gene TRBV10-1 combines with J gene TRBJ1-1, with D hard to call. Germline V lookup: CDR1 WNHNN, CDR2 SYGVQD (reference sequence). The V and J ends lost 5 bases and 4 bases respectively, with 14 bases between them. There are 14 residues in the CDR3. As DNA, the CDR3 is TGCGCCAGCAGTCCCTATCGGCTCTTCACTGAAGCTTTCTTT. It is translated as CASSPYRLFTEAFF.

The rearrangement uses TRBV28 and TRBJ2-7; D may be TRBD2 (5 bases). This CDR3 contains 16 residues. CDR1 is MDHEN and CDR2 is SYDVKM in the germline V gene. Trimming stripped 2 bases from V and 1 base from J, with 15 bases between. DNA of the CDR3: TGTGCCAGCAGTTTAAGTAATTTACGCGGGTCCTACGAGCAGTACTTC. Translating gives CASSLSNLRGSYEQYF.

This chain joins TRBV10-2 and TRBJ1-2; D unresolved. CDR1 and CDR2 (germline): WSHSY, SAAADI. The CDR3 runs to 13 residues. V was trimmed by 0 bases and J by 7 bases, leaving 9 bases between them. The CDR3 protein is CASSESTGSGYTF. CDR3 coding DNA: TGCGCCAGCAGTGAGTCAACGGGTTCTGGCTACACCTTC.

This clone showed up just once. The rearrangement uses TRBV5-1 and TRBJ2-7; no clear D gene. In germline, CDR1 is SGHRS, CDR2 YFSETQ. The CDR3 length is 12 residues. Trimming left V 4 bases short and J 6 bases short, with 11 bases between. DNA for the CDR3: TGCGCCAGCAGCCAAACGTACTCCGAGCAGTACTTC. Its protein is CASSQTYSEQYF.

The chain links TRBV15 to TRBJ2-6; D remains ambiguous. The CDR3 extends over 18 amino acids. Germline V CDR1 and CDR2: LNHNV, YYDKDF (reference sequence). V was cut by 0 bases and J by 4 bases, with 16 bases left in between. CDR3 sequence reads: CATSRDTPRRPGANVLTF. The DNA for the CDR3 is TGTGCCACCAGCAGAGATACACCCAGAAGGCCCGGGGCCAACGTCCTGACTTTC.

CDR3 amino acids: CASSQAGTGEEYF. The CDR3, as DNA: TGCGCCAGCAGCCAAGCCGGGACAGGGGAGGAGTATTTT. This rearrangement joins TRBV4-1 to TRBJ2-3; 10 bases agree with TRBD1. Looked up from germline, CDR1 is MGHRA and CDR2 is YSYEKL. The length of the CDR3 is 13 residues. The trim removed 1 base at V and 13 bases at J, leaving 5 bases unmatched.

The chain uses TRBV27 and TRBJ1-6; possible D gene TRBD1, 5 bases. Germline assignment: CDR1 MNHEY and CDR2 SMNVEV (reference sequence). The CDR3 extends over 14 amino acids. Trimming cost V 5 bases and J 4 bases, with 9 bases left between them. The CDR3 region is CASSTRVYNSPLHF. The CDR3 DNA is TGTGCCAGCAGTACCAGGGTGTATAATTCACCCCTCCACTTT.

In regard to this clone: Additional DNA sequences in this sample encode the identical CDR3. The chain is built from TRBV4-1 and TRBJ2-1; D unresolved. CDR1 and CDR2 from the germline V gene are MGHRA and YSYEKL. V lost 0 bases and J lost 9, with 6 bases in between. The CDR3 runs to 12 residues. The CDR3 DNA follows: TGCGCCAGCAGCCAAGAGGGGTTTGAGCAGTTCTTC. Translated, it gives CASSQEGFEQFF.

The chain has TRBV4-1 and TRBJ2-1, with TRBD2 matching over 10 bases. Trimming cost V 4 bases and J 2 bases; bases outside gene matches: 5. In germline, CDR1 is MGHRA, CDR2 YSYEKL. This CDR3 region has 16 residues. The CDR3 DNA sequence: TGCGCCAGCAGCCCAGGACTAGCGGTCACCTACAATGAGCAGTTCTTC. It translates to CASSPGLAVTYNEQFF.

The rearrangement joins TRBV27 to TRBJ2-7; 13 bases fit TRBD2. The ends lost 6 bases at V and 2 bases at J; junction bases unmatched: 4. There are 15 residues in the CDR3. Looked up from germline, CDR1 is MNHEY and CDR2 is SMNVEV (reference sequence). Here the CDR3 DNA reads TGTGCCAGCAGCACCGGGACTAGCGGGACCTACGAGCAGTACTTC. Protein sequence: CASSTGTSGTYEQYF.

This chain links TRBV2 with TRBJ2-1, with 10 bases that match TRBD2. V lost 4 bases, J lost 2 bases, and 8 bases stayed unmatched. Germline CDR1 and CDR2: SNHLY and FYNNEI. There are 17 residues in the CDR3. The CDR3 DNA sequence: TGTGCCAGCAGTGGGGGGACCGGGACTAGCGCCTACAATGAGCAGTTCTTC. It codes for CASSGGTGTSAYNEQFF.

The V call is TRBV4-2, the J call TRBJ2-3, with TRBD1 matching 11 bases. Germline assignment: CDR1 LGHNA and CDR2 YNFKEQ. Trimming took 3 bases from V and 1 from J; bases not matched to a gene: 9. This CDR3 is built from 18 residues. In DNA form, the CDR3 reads TGTGCCAGCAGCCAGCCCACATGGGACAGGGGGGGCACAGATACGCAGTATTTT. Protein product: CASSQPTWDRGGTDTQYF.

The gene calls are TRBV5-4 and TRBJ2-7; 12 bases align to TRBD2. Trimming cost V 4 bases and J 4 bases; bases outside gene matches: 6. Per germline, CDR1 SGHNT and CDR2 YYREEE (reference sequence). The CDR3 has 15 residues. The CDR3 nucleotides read TGTGCCAGCAGCCAGTCACTAGCGGGAGGATACGAGCAGTACTTC. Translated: CASSQSLAGGYEQYF.

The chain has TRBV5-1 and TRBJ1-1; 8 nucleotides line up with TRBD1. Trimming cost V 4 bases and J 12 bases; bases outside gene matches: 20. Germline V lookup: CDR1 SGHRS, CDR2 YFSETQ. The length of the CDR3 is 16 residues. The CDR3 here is CASSRGTGLEWESSFF. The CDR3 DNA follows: TGCGCCAGCAGCCGAGGGACAGGATTGGAGTGGGAGTCGTCTTTCTTT.

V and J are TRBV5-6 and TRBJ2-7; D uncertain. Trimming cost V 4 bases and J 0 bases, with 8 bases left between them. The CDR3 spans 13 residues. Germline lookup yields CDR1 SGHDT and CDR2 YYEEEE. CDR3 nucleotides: TGTGCCAGCAGCACTATCCGCTCCTACGAGCAGTACTTC. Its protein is CASSTIRSYEQYF.

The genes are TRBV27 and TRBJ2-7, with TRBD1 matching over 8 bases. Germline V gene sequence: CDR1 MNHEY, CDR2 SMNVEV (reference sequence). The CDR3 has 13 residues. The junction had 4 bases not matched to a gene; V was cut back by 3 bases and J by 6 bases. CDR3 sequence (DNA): TGTGCCAGCAGTTTCGGGACAGGAGGCGAGCAGTACTTC. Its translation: CASSFGTGGEQYF.

CDR3 DNA: TGTGCCAGTAGTACTCCAGCCTATTCCTACGAGCAGTACTTC. Amino acid sequence: CASSTPAYSYEQYF. The chain carries TRBV19 and TRBJ2-7, with D hard to call. The CDR3 covers 14 residues. Trimming cost V 4 bases and J 1 base, with 11 bases left between them. Looked up from germline, CDR1 is LNHDA and CDR2 is SQIVND (reference sequence).

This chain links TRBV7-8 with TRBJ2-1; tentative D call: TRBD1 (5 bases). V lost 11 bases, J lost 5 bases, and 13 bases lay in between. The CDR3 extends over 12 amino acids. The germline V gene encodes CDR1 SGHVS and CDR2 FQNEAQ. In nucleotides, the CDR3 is TGTGCCTGGGAAACAGGCGACAATGAGCAGTTCTTC. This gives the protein CAWETGDNEQFF. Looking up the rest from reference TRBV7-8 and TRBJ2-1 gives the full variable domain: GAGVSQSPRYKVAKRGQDVALRCDPISGHVSLFWYQQALGQGPEFLTYFQNEAQLDKSGLPSDRFFAERPEGSVSTLKIQRTQQEDSAVYLCAWETGDNEQFFGPGTRLTVL.

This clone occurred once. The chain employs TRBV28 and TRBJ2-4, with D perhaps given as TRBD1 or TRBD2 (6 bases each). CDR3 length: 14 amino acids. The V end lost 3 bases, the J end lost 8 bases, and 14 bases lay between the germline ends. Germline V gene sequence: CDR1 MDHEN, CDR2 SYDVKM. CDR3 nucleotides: TGTGCCAGCAGTTTTCCGGGGGCAGGATACATTCAGTACTTC. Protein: CASSFPGAGYIQYF.

The CDR3 protein is CSVEVRGQGNYEQYF. As DNA, the CDR3 is TGCAGCGTTGAAGTCCGCGGCCAGGGGAACTACGAGCAGTACTTC. The gene calls are TRBV29-1 and TRBJ2-7, with a weak D call TRBD1 (6 bases). The germline CDR1 and CDR2 sequences are SQVTM and ANQGSEA. The CDR3 contains 15 residues. V was pared by 1 base and J by 3 bases, with 16 bases between.